This entry features one T cell receptor beta chain sequence. This entry is derived from a study of blood T cell repertoires in COVID-19. As for the study in general: There were acute and convalescent COVID-19 samples, and they came from the United States, Italy and Spain. In each case, the material was cDNA or gDNA derived from T cells, B-cell-depleted T cells, or PBMCs.

Those enrolled in Seattle joined during active infection and were followed longitudinally afterward. The CDR3 is 14 residues long. V lost 2 bases, J lost 4 bases, and 12 bases lay in between. The germline V gene has CDR1 SGHRS and CDR2 YFSETQ. In the authors' workflow: Amplification with reference gene primers provided the estimates of nucleated cell counts. Data came from immunoSEQ multiplex PCR; TCRdb stores just in-frame clones and leaves some out. The V and J calls and clone size are taken from that table; D and trimming were inferred from the DNA. The repertoire includes 100,000 to 120,000 clones, 75% to 90% of them detected once, and more than 5% sits in the top ten.

The sample consisted of peripheral blood. The chain recombines TRBV5-1 with TRBJ2-5, with TRBD1 as a possible D gene (6 bases). The clonotype was recovered from a woman aged 55-69 years with COVID-19, enrolled during active disease. The CDR3 DNA is TGCGCCAGCAGCTTCACAGGGTGGGGAGAGACCCAGTACTTC. Protein sequence: CASSFTGWGETQYF.